One and the same sample provided the 18 T cell receptor beta chains below, sequenced in a study of beta chain features in type 1 diabetes. Points from the study as a whole: Shortening that was moderate but significant affected the TCRB CDR3s of Type 1 diabetes patients in all four CD4+ subsets.

These receptors' targets are unknown. The whole isolated RNA underwent reverse transcription, so sequencing captured expressed TCRB transcripts. Generated by immunoSEQ multiplex PCR, the TCRdb table keeps only in-frame clones and is missing some. The table records about 660,000 clones, over 12% of them present only once. Sequencing used naive CD4+ T cells from blood. The receptor source for this set is a man between 18 and 29 years old with type 1 diabetes.

The table lists this clone with a few counts. The chain recombines TRBV7-9 with TRBJ1-4; 10 bases fit TRBD1. Germline CDR1 and CDR2: SEHNR and FQNEAQ (reference sequence). The ends lost 5 bases at V and 6 bases at J; junction bases unmatched: 6. This CDR3 spans 15 amino acids. The DNA of the CDR3 is TGTGCCAGCAGCCCTAGGACAGGGGGAGATGAAAAACTGTTTTTT. This encodes CASSPRTGGDEKLFF.

The rearrangement uses TRBV30 and TRBJ2-3; tentative D call: TRBD2 (5 bases). Germline V gene sequence: CDR1 GTSNPN, CDR2 SVGIG (reference sequence). The CDR3 has 16 amino acids. Trimming pared 1 base from V and 2 bases from J, leaving 16 bases between. This CDR3 is CAWSAPLMRDTDTQYF. CDR3 DNA: TGTGCCTGGAGTGCGCCCCTCATGAGGGACACAGATACGCAGTATTTT. The full variable domain, completed using reference TRBV30 and TRBJ2-3, is SQTIHQWPATLVQPVGSPLSLECTVEGTSNPNLYWYRQAAGRGLQLLFYSVGIGQISSEVPQNLSASRPQDRQFILSSKKLLLSDSGFYLCAWSAPLMRDTDTQYFGPGTRLTVL.

This clone was picked up a small number of times. This chain joins TRBV5-4 and TRBJ2-1; D gene uncertain. Germline V gives CDR1 SGHNT, CDR2 YYREEE (reference sequence). Trimming removed 4 bases from V and 9 bases from J, with 11 bases in between. The CDR3 consists of 12 residues. This chain's CDR3 is CASSTPGGEQFF. The CDR3 region has the DNA TGTGCCAGCAGCACGCCGGGCGGTGAGCAGTTCTTC.

This clone was found a few times. The gene calls are TRBV7-9 and TRBJ2-5, with D uncertain. The CDR3 length is 15 residues. Trimming cost V 1 base and J 7 bases, with 16 bases left between them. The germline V gene has CDR1 SEHNR and CDR2 FQNEAQ (reference sequence). The CDR3 here is CASSLGSAGAGTQYF. CDR3 bases: TGTGCCAGCAGCTTAGGATCCGCAGGAGCCGGGACCCAGTACTTC.

The V gene is TRBV15, the J gene TRBJ1-1, with a tentative D call TRBD1 (6 bases). CDR3 length: 14 amino acids. Germline loops: CDR1 LNHNV, CDR2 YYDKDF (reference sequence). V lost 0 bases to trimming and J lost 4 bases, with 9 bases between them. CDR3 DNA: TGTGCCACCAGCAGAGAAAGAGGGGGCACTGAAGCTTTCTTT. Amino acid sequence: CATSRERGGTEAFF.

This clone was found a few times. The DNA for the CDR3 is TGCGCCAGCAGCCGCCCCCCCGCGCGGGACAGGGGTCTTAGAAGTGAAAAACTGTTTTTT. Translated, it gives CASSRPPARDRGLRSEKLFF. J is TRBJ1-4 and V is TRBV4-3; TRBD1 matches 10 bases. CDR1 is LGHNA and CDR2 is YSLEER in the germline V gene. Unmatched junction bases numbered 21, after V lost 4 bases and J lost 7 bases. The CDR3 extends over 20 amino acids.

This chain uses TRBV7-8 with TRBJ1-2; D is undetermined. V shed 6 bases and J shed 0 bases, with 17 bases lying between them. Germline loops: CDR1 SGHVS, CDR2 FQNEAQ. The CDR3 spans 16 residues. CDR3 nucleotide sequence: TGTGCCAGCAGACCAATAGGCGCAGACTCTAACTATGGCTACACCTTC. Its translation: CASRPIGADSNYGYTF. The entire variable domain, with the rest obtained from reference TRBV7-8 and TRBJ1-2, is as follows: GAGVSQSPRYKVAKRGQDVALRCDPISGHVSLFWYQQALGQGPEFLTYFQNEAQLDKSGLPSDRFFAERPEGSVSTLKIQRTQQEDSAVYLCASRPIGADSNYGYTFGSGTRLTVV.

A few counts support this clone. V and J are TRBV4-2 and TRBJ2-7; D uncertain. V shed 5 bases and J shed 6 bases, with 11 bases lying between them. Germline CDR1 and CDR2: LGHNA and YNFKEQ. The CDR3 spans 12 residues. The CDR3 DNA follows: TGTGCCAGCAGCTTCATCCAGGCCGAGCAGTACTTC. This codes for CASSFIQAEQYF.

This clone was recorded a few times. The chain combines TRBV30 with TRBJ2-5; the D is unclear. Germline CDR1 GTSNPN, CDR2 SVGIG (reference sequence). The CDR3 totals 13 residues. Trimming removed 0 bases from V and 3 bases from J, with 8 bases in between. CDR3 sequence reads: CAWSVGKEETQYF. In DNA form, the CDR3 reads TGTGCCTGGAGTGTAGGAAAGGAAGAGACCCAGTACTTC.

This chain connects TRBV19 to TRBJ2-5; unclear D gene. The CDR3 covers 15 residues. V gave up 6 bases and J gave up 1 base, with 15 bases separating them. Per the germline V gene, CDR1 is LNHDA and CDR2 is SQIVND (reference sequence). Here the CDR3 reads CASSRLVGSQETQYF. The CDR3 nucleotides read TGTGCCAGTAGCCGTCTAGTGGGGTCCCAAGAGACCCAGTACTTC.

J is TRBJ1-2 and V is TRBV30; TRBD1 might be the D (6 bases). Trimming took 3 bases from V and 9 from J, leaving 17 bases between them. Germline lookup yields CDR1 GTSNPN and CDR2 SVGIG (reference sequence). The CDR3 extends over 13 amino acids. CDR3 in DNA: TGTGCCTGGAGCGCCGGGACATCACAAAGCTACACCTTC. Translating gives CAWSAGTSQSYTF.

In its sample, this clone was seen once. CDR3 nucleotide sequence: TGTGCCAGCAGTGTGTTCAGGGGGGATCCCCAGTACTTC. Encoded protein: CASSVFRGDPQYF. The V gene is TRBV2, the J gene TRBJ2-5; tentatively, D is TRBD1 (7 bases). This CDR3 is built from 13 residues. V was shortened by 4 bases and J by 9 bases, with 15 bases between the two germline ends. Germline CDR1 and CDR2: SNHLY and FYNNEI.

Only a few counts were recorded for this clone. The chain has TRBV5-4 and TRBJ2-1; D might be TRBD1 (6 bases). Germline loops: CDR1 SGHNT, CDR2 YYREEE (reference sequence). CDR3 size: 16 residues. Trimming shortened V by 3 bases and J by 5 bases, and 18 bases separated the two germline ends. CDR3 coding DNA: TGTGCCAGCAGCTCTAAGGACAGATCAACTCACAATGAGCAGTTCTTC. It is translated as CASSSKDRSTHNEQFF.

This clone was picked up a small number of times. V gene TRBV2 combines with J gene TRBJ1-2; 11 nucleotides line up with TRBD1. CDR1 SNHLY and CDR2 FYNNEI come from the germline V gene. After removal of 5 bases from V and 4 bases from J, the junction contained 3 bases not matched to a gene. There are 14 residues in the CDR3. The CDR3 region has the DNA TGTGCCAGCAGTCGGGACAGGGGGGGCTATGGCTACACCTTC. This translates into CASSRDRGGYGYTF.

The V and J genes are TRBV5-1 and TRBJ2-1, with 10 bases matching TRBD1. CDR3 size: 15 residues. The germline V gene encodes CDR1 SGHRS and CDR2 YFSETQ. V was clipped by 3 bases and J by 7 bases; unmatched bases: 7. CDR3 residues: CASSWTGTGVNEQFF. The CDR3, as DNA: TGCGCCAGCAGCTGGACCGGGACAGGGGTTAATGAGCAGTTCTTC.

This sequence joins TRBV19 and TRBJ2-1; D might be TRBD1 (6 bases). Trimming removed 5 bases at V and 8 bases at J, with 19 bases between. Looked up from germline, CDR1 is LNHDA and CDR2 is SQIVND (reference sequence). The CDR3 sequence is 15 residues long. The CDR3 nucleotides are TGTGCCAGTAGTGCCTACAGGGTATCGATGGATGAGCAGTTCTTC. Protein sequence: CASSAYRVSMDEQFF.

This chain uses TRBV2 with TRBJ2-1; D tentatively fits TRBD1 or TRBD2 (5 bases each). CDR1 SNHLY and CDR2 FYNNEI come from the germline V gene. Trimming stripped 3 bases from V and 9 bases from J, with 9 bases between. The CDR3 has 12 amino acids. CDR3 region: CASSDFGGEQFF. The DNA of the CDR3 is TGTGCCAGCAGTGATTTTGGGGGTGAGCAGTTCTTC.

The CDR3 nucleotides read TGCAGCGTTGAGGTCAATAGACAGTACAATGAGCAGTTCTTC. Encoded protein: CSVEVNRQYNEQFF. The rearrangement joins TRBV29-1 to TRBJ2-1; TRBD1 might be the D (5 bases). Germline CDR1 SQVTM, CDR2 ANQGSEA. V lost 3 bases and J 4 bases, leaving 13 bases between the germline ends. There are 14 residues in the CDR3.